A selection of T cell receptor beta chains follows, all from one sample in a study of blood T cell repertoires in COVID-19. Method: immunoSEQ multiplex PCR; TCRdb's copy keeps in-frame clones and lacks some. Of around 180,000 clones listed, approximately 86% are singletons. Sequencing was carried out using peripheral blood. These receptors were taken from a woman aged 25 to 45 with active or convalescent COVID-19. The CDR3 runs from the conserved cysteine through the conserved F or W. Each record gives: CDR3 protein, V gene, CDR3 length.

CDR3aa: CASSQENRELETQYF
v_gene: TRBV3-1/TRBV3-2
len: 15

CDR3aa: CASSPVGQTNTEAFF
v_gene: TRBV18
len: 15

CDR3aa: CASSPAGGNTEAFF
v_gene: TRBV18
len: 14

CDR3aa: CASSSQGPYEQYF
v_gene: TRBV5-4
len: 13

CDR3aa: CASSPDRPGPSFATNEKLFF
v_gene: TRBV28
len: 20

CDR3aa: CASSRPTGGKPEAFF
v_gene: TRBV13
len: 15

CDR3aa: CASSMRDSSNQPQHF
v_gene: TRBV19
len: 15

CDR3aa: CASSIPPGGQSNQPQHF
v_gene: TRBV19
len: 17

CDR3aa: CASSRDRSYEQYF
v_gene: TRBV11-2
len: 13

CDR3aa: CASSPDTQWFRELFF
v_gene: TRBV5-4
len: 15

CDR3aa: CASSFGTGPSYGYTF
v_gene: TRBV5-6
len: 15

CDR3aa: CASSGGGPNYGYTF
v_gene: TRBV2
len: 14

CDR3aa: CAWTGGAYNEQFF
v_gene: TRBV30
len: 13

CDR3aa: CASRRSEPGYGYTF
v_gene: TRBV25-1
len: 14

CDR3aa: CASSQDARNKYGYTF
v_gene: TRBV4-1
len: 15

CDR3aa: CASSTRQGGNIQYF
v_gene: TRBV9
len: 14

CDR3aa: CASSKAGQKWEKLFF
v_gene: TRBV3-1/TRBV3-2
len: 15

CDR3aa: CASGRASGSVRTGELFF
v_gene: TRBV28
len: 17

CDR3aa: CSVHGTNQETQYF
v_gene: TRBV29-1
len: 13

CDR3aa: CASSNRGSGNTIYF
v_gene: TRBV6-5
len: 14

CDR3aa: CASSGDSQLRYGYTF
v_gene: TRBV7-9
len: 15

CDR3aa: CASSPGGLTLYEQYF
v_gene: TRBV7-2
len: 15

CDR3aa: CASSGGNRDTEAFF
v_gene: TRBV2
len: 14

CDR3aa: CASRAGGAMNTEAFF
v_gene: TRBV6-5
len: 15

CDR3aa: CASSQLGTGKNGYTF
v_gene: TRBV3-1/TRBV3-2
len: 15

CDR3aa: CASSLFWRSGSPNTGELFF
v_gene: TRBV7-9
len: 19

CDR3aa: CASSSRLGGPSDTQYF
v_gene: TRBV27
len: 16

CDR3aa: CASSVRGWLAGPYEQYF
v_gene: TRBV2
len: 17